The following is a TCR beta chain sequence with its context. In germline, CDR1 is SGHRS, CDR2 YFSETQ. The CDR3 has 15 residues. The data are from a study of CXCR3-negative and CXCR3-positive naive CD8 T cells. UMI-labeled 5' RACE yielded the TRB cDNA libraries. TCRdb re-called the 5' RACE reads and shows each CDR3 protein once, DNA omitted. The table for this sample gives some 130,000 distinct CDR3 sequences. The source of this sequence is a human donor in good health. Some clones in this sample may be carry-over from other donors' samples. Sequencing was performed on naive CXCR3- CD8+ T cells from blood. Subset specified: CD45RO-CCR7+CD27+CD95- naive CD8+ T cells lacking CXCR3 (TNR3-). The rearrangement joins TRBV5-1 to TRBJ2-5; TCRdb calls TRBD1, which cannot be checked without DNA. Here the CDR3 reads CASSLEGGPQETQYF.